Listed below are T cell receptor beta chains from one sample, sequenced in a study of blood T cell repertoires in COVID-19. The assay was immunoSEQ multiplex PCR, and TCRdb's table has in-frame clones only and misses some. Seen here are over 75,000 clones, approximately 80% observed once, and the top ten hold 30% to 35%. The sample was peripheral blood. The receptors were sampled from a woman of 80 years or more with active or convalescent COVID-19. Both conserved end residues are part of each CDR3. Each record gives: J gene, D gene, V gene, CDR3 protein. A D gene is named only where the DNA matches it firmly.

J gene: TRBJ2-2
D gene: .
V gene: TRBV7-6
CDR3 protein: CASSDYWGTGELFF

J gene: TRBJ1-2
D gene: .
V gene: TRBV6-1
CDR3 protein: CASSEQGGYGYTF

J gene: TRBJ1-5
D gene: .
V gene: TRBV6-5
CDR3 protein: CASRGPGFDQPQHF

J gene: TRBJ2-7
D gene: .
V gene: TRBV7-9
CDR3 protein: CASSLPYATYEQYF

J gene: TRBJ1-2
D gene: .
V gene: TRBV18
CDR3 protein: CASSPLVNQNYGYTF

J gene: TRBJ2-3
D gene: TRBD1
V gene: TRBV5-1
CDR3 protein: CASSPGTGVDTQYF

J gene: TRBJ1-2
D gene: TRBD1
V gene: TRBV6-5
CDR3 protein: CASTDRVSGYTF

J gene: TRBJ2-3
D gene: TRBD1
V gene: TRBV18
CDR3 protein: CASSSGQGLADTQYF

J gene: TRBJ2-2
D gene: .
V gene: TRBV11-2
CDR3 protein: CASSTDRYTGELFF

J gene: TRBJ1-5
D gene: TRBD1
V gene: TRBV28
CDR3 protein: CASRTGTGGNQPQHF

J gene: TRBJ2-7
D gene: TRBD2
V gene: TRBV7-2
CDR3 protein: CASSARLAGLYEQYF

J gene: TRBJ2-1
D gene: TRBD2
V gene: TRBV28
CDR3 protein: CASSPGLAGAGEQFF

J gene: TRBJ2-1
D gene: TRBD1
V gene: TRBV27
CDR3 protein: CASSSPHIPGQGAINEQFF

J gene: TRBJ2-5
D gene: TRBD2
V gene: TRBV5-4
CDR3 protein: CASSPRGRAPQQETQYF

J gene: TRBJ2-5
D gene: TRBD1
V gene: TRBV5-6
CDR3 protein: CASSFGTGVRQETQYF

J gene: TRBJ2-3
D gene: TRBD2
V gene: TRBV3-1/TRBV3-2
CDR3 protein: CASGLTSGDTDTQYF

J gene: TRBJ2-1
D gene: TRBD2
V gene: TRBV28
CDR3 protein: CASSSTSAVYNEQFF

J gene: TRBJ2-6
D gene: TRBD1
V gene: TRBV28
CDR3 protein: CASSSGTGRSGANVLTF

J gene: TRBJ1-6
D gene: TRBD1
V gene: TRBV5-8
CDR3 protein: CASSWGQSYNSPLHF

J gene: TRBJ2-7
D gene: .
V gene: TRBV27
CDR3 protein: CASSFRGTYEQYF

J gene: TRBJ2-1
D gene: TRBD2
V gene: TRBV7-8
CDR3 protein: CASSLVVGLAGGEQFF

J gene: TRBJ1-1
D gene: .
V gene: TRBV5-5
CDR3 protein: CASSLTSGDTEAFF

J gene: TRBJ1-1
D gene: TRBD1
V gene: TRBV18
CDR3 protein: CASSPFQGVEAFF

J gene: TRBJ2-7
D gene: .
V gene: TRBV6-2/TRBV6-3
CDR3 protein: CASSYLKSYEQYF

J gene: TRBJ1-6
D gene: TRBD1
V gene: TRBV19
CDR3 protein: CASAVISDRGLNSPLHF

J gene: TRBJ1-1
D gene: .
V gene: TRBV21-1
CDR3 protein: CASSKGTGQKVTEAFF

J gene: TRBJ1-4
D gene: .
V gene: TRBV5-5
CDR3 protein: CASSLRGYLNEKLFF

J gene: TRBJ2-7
D gene: TRBD1
V gene: TRBV7-9
CDR3 protein: CASSWGTGTEHGYEQYF

J gene: TRBJ1-6
D gene: TRBD1
V gene: TRBV2
CDR3 protein: CASSSDRAESPLHF

J gene: TRBJ2-5
D gene: TRBD1
V gene: TRBV28
CDR3 protein: CASSLSMGDRGTQYF

J gene: TRBJ1-5
D gene: TRBD1
V gene: TRBV2
CDR3 protein: CASSEDRLNQPQHF

J gene: TRBJ2-2
D gene: .
V gene: TRBV2
CDR3 protein: CASTQRTAGELFF

J gene: TRBJ2-7
D gene: .
V gene: TRBV7-9
CDR3 protein: CASSFGRGGYDEQYF

J gene: TRBJ1-1
D gene: .
V gene: TRBV28
CDR3 protein: CASSLSQGLGTEAFF

J gene: TRBJ1-2
D gene: .
V gene: TRBV5-1
CDR3 protein: CASSLDGQSYGYTF

J gene: TRBJ1-1
D gene: TRBD1
V gene: TRBV19
CDR3 protein: CASRTDRVNTEAFF

J gene: TRBJ2-3
D gene: TRBD2
V gene: TRBV7-3
CDR3 protein: CASSLAGGYSTDTQYF

J gene: TRBJ2-5
D gene: TRBD2
V gene: TRBV5-1
CDR3 protein: CASSARTSGRSETQYF

J gene: TRBJ1-2
D gene: .
V gene: TRBV2
CDR3 protein: CASSVGEGSYGYTF

J gene: TRBJ1-2
D gene: .
V gene: TRBV6-5
CDR3 protein: CASSYSKVSGFGYTF

J gene: TRBJ1-2
D gene: TRBD1
V gene: TRBV5-4
CDR3 protein: CASSLTGEGGYGYTF

J gene: TRBJ1-1
D gene: .
V gene: TRBV19
CDR3 protein: CASMREVNTEAFF

J gene: TRBJ2-3
D gene: TRBD2
V gene: TRBV28
CDR3 protein: CASSSGTSTDTQYF

J gene: TRBJ2-7
D gene: TRBD2
V gene: TRBV27
CDR3 protein: CASSLWLAGGEQYF

J gene: TRBJ2-1
D gene: .
V gene: TRBV2
CDR3 protein: CASAGLEGHNEQFF

J gene: TRBJ1-6
D gene: TRBD1
V gene: TRBV20-1
CDR3 protein: CSASRDRDISPLHF

J gene: TRBJ1-1
D gene: .
V gene: TRBV10-3
CDR3 protein: CATGDGGLETEAFF

J gene: TRBJ1-5
D gene: TRBD1
V gene: TRBV2
CDR3 protein: CASSPGQGAGQPQHF